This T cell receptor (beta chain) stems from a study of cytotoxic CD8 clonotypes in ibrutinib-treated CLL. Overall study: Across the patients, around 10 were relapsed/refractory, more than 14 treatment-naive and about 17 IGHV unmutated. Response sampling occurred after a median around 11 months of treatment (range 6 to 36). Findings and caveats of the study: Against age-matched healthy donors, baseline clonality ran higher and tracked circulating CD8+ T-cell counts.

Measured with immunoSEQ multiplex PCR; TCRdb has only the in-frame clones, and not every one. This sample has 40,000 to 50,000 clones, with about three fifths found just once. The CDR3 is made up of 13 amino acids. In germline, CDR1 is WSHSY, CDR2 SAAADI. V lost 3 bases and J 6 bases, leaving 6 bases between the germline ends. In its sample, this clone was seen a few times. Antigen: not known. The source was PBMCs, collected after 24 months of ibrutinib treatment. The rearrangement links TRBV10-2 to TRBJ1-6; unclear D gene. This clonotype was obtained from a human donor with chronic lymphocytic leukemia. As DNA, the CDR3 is TGCGCCAGCAGTGAAGGGTTTAATTCACCCCTCCACTTT. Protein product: CASSEGFNSPLHF.